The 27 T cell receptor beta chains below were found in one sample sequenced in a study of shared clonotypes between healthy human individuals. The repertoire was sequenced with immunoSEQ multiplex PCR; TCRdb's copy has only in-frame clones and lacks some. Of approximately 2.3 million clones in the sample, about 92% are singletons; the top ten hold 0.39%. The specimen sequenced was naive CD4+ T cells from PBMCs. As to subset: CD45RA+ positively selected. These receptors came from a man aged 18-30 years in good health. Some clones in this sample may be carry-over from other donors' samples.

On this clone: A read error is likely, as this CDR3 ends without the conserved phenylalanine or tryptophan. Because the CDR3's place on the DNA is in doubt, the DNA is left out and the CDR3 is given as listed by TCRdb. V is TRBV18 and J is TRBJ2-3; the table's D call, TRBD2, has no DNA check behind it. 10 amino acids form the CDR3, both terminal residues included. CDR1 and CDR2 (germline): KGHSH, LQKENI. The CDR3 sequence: CASSPLLAGI.

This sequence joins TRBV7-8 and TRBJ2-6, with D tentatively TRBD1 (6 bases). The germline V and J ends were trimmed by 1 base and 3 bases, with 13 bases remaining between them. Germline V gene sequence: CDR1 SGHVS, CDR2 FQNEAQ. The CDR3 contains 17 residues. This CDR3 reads CASSLGSWGLGANVLTF. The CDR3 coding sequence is TGTGCCAGCAGCTTAGGGTCCTGGGGGCTTGGGGCCAACGTCCTGACTTTC.

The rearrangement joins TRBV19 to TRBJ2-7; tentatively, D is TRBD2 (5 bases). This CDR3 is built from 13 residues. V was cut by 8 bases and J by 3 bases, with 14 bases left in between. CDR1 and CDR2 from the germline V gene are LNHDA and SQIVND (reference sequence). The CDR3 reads CASRYRESYEQYF. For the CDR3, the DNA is TGTGCCAGTCGATACCGGGAAAGCTACGAGCAGTACTTC.

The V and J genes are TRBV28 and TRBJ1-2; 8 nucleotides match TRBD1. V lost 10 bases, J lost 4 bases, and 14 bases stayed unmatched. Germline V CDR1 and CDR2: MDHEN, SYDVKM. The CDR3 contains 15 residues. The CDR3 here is CATSTGDGSGYGYTF. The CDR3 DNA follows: TGTGCCACATCGACAGGGGATGGTAGTGGCTATGGCTACACCTTC.

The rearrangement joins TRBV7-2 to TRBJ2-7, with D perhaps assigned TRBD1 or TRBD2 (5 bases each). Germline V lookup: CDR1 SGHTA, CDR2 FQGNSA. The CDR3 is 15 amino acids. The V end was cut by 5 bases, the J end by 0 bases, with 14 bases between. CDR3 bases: TGTGCCAGCAGCACAGCCCGGGGCCGCTCCTACGAGCAGTACTTC. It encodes CASSTARGRSYEQYF.

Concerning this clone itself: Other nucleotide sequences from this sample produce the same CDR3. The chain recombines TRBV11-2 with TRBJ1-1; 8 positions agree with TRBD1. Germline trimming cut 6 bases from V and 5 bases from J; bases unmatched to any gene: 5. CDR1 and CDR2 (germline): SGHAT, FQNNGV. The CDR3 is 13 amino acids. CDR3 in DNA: TGTGCCAGCAGTATCAGGGGGCGGACTGAAGCTTTCTTT. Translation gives CASSIRGRTEAFF.

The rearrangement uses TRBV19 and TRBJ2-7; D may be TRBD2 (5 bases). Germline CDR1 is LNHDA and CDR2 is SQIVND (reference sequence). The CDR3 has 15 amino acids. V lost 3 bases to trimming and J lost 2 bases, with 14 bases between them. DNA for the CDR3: TGTGCCAGTAGTATCACTGACGGGGTCACCTACGAGCAGTACTTC. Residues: CASSITDGVTYEQYF.

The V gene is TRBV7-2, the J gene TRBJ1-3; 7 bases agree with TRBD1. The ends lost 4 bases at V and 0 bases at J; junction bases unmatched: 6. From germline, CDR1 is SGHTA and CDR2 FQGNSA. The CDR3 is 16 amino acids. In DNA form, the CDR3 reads TGTGCCAGCAGCTCCGGGACAGCCCTCTCTGGAAACACCATATATTTT. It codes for CASSSGTALSGNTIYF.

CDR3 DNA sequence: TGTGCCAGCAGGAAAGACGGAGCAACTAATGAAAAACTGTTTTTT. Its translation: CASRKDGATNEKLFF. V and J are TRBV2 and TRBJ1-4; D uncertain. Germline CDR1 SNHLY, CDR2 FYNNEI. The CDR3 covers 15 residues. Deletions cut 6 bases from V and 0 bases from J, with 11 bases between.

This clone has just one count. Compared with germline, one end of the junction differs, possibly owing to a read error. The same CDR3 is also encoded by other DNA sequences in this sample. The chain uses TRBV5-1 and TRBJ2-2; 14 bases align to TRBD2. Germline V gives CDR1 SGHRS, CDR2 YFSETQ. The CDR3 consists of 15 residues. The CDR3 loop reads CASSLGLAGDGELFF. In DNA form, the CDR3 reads TGCGCCAGCAGTTTGGGACTAGCGGGAGACGGGGAGCTGTTTTTT.

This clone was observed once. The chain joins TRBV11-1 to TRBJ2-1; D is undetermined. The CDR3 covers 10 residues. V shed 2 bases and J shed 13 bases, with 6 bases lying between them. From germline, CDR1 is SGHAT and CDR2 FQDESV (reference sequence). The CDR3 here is CASSLLEQFF. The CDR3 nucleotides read TGTGCCAGCAGCTTACTGGAACAGTTCTTC. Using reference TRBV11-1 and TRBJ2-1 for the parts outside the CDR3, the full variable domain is EAEVAQSPRYKITEKSQAVAFWCDPISGHATLYWYRQILGQGPELLVQFQDESVVDDSQLPKDRFSAERLKGVDSTLKIQPAELGDSAMYLCASSLLEQFFGPGTRLTVL.

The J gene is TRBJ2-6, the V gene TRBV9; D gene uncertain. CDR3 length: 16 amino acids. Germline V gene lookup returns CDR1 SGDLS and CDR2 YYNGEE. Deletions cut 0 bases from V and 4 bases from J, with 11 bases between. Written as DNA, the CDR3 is TGTGCCAGCAGCGTAGAACCCGGCACGGGGGCCAACGTCCTGACTTTC. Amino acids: CASSVEPGTGANVLTF. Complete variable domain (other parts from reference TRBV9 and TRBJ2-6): DSGVTQTPKHLITATGQRVTLRCSPRSGDLSVYWYQQSLDQGLQFLIQYYNGEERAKGNILERFSAQQFPDLHSELNLSSLELGDSALYFCASSVEPGTGANVLTFGAGSRLTVL.

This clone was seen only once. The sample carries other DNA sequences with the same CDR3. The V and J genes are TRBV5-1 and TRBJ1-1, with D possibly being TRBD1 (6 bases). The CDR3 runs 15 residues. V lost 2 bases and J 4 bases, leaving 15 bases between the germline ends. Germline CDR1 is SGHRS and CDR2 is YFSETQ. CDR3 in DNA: TGCGCCAGCAGCTTCGGGACACCTGGGGGCACTGAAGCTTTCTTT. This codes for CASSFGTPGGTEAFF. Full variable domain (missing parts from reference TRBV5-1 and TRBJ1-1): KAGVTQTPRYLIKTRGQQVTLSCSPISGHRSVSWYQQTPGQGLQFLFEYFSETQRNKGNFPGRFSGRQFSNSRSEMNVSTLELGDSALYLCASSFGTPGGTEAFFGQGTRLTVV.

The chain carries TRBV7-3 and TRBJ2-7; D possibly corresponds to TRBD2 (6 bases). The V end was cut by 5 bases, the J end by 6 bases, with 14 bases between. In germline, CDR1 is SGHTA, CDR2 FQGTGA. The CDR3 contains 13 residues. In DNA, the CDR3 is TGTGCCAGCAGCCTTACGGACTATGGCGAGCAGTACTTC. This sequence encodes CASSLTDYGEQYF.

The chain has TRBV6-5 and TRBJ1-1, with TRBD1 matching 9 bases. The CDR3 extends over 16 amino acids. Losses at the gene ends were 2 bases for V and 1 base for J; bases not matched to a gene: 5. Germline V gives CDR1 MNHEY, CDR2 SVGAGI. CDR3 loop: CASSYLPGQGNTEAFF. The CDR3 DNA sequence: TGTGCCAGCAGTTACCTTCCGGGACAGGGGAACACTGAAGCTTTCTTT.

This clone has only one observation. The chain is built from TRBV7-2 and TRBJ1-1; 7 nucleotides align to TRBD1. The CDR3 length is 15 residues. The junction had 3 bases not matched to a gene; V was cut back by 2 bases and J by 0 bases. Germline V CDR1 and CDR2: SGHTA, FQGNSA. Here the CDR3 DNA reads TGTGCCAGCAGCTTAACAGGGGCCATGAACACTGAAGCTTTCTTT. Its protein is CASSLTGAMNTEAFF.

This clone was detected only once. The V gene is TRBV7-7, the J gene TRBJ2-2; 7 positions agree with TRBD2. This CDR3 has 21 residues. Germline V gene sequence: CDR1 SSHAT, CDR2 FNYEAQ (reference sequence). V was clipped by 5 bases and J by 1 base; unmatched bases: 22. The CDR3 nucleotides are TGTGCCAGCAGCCCGGGTGGCCCAAAGATCCCTAGCGGAGTGAACACCGGGGAGCTGTTTTTT. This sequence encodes CASSPGGPKIPSGVNTGELFF.

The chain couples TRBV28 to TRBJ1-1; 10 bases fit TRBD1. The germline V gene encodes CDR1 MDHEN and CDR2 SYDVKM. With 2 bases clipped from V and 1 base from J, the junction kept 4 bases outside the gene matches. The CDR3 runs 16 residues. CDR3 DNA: TGTGCCAGCAGTTTAAGACAGGGGGCCGGGAACACTGAAGCTTTCTTT. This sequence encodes CASSLRQGAGNTEAFF.

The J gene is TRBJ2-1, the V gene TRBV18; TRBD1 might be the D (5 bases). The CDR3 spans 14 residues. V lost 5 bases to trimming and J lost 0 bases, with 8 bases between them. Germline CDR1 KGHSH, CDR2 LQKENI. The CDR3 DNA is TGTGCCAGCTCAGACAGTCTCTCCTACAATGAGCAGTTCTTC. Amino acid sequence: CASSDSLSYNEQFF.

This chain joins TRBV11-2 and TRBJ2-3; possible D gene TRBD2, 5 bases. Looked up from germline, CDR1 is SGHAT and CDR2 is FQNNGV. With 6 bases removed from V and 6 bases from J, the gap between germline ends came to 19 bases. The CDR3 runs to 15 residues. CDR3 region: CASRPPVGVADTQYF. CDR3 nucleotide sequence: TGTGCCAGCAGGCCGCCCGTGGGAGTTGCCGATACGCAGTATTTT.

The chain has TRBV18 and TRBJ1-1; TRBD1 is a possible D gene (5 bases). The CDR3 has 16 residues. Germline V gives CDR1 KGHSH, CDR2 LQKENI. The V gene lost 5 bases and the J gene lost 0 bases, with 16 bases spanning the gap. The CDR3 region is CASSEQETPMNTEAFF. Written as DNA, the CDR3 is TGTGCCAGCTCAGAACAGGAGACACCAATGAACACTGAAGCTTTCTTT. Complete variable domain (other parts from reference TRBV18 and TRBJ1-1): NAGVMQNPRHLVRRRGQEARLRCSPMKGHSHVYWYRQLPEEGLKFMVYLQKENIIDESGMPKERFSAEFPKEGPSILRIQQVVRGDSAAYFCASSEQETPMNTEAFFGQGTRLTVV.

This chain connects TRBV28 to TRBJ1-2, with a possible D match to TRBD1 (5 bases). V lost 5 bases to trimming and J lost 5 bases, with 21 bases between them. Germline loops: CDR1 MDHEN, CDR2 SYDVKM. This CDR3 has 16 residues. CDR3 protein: CASSIGGAHAVYGYTF. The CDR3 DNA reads TGTGCCAGCAGTATCGGGGGTGCCCACGCAGTTTATGGCTACACCTTC.

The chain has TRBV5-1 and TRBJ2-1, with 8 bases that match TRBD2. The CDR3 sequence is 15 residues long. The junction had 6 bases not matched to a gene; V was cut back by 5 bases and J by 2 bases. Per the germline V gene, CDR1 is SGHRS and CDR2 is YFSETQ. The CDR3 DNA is TGCGCCAGCAGGTCGACACTAGCGGCCTACAATGAGCAGTTCTTC. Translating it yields CASRSTLAAYNEQFF.

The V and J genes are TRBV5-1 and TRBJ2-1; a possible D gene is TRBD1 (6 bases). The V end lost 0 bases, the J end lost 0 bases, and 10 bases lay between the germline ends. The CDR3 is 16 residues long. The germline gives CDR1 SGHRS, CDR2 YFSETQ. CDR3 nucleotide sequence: TGCGCCAGCAGCTTGGAAGGACAGAGCTCCTACAATGAGCAGTTCTTC. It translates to CASSLEGQSSYNEQFF.

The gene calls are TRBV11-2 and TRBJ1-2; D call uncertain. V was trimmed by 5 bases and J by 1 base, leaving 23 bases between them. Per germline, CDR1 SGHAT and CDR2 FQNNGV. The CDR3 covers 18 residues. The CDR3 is CASSQPFGQVGFNYGYTF. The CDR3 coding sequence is TGTGCCAGCAGCCAACCATTCGGGCAGGTTGGATTTAACTATGGCTACACCTTC.

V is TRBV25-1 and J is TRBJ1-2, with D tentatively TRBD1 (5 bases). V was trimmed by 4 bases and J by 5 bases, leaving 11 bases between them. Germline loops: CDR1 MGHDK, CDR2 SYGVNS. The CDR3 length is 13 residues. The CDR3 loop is CASSGGALYGYTF. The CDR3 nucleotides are TGTGCCAGCAGTGGCGGGGCACTGTATGGCTACACCTTC.

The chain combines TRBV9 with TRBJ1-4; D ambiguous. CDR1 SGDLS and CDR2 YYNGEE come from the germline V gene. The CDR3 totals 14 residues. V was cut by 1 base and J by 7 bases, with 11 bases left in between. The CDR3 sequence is CASSVTIEGEKLFF. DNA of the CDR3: TGTGCCAGCAGCGTAACAATTGAGGGTGAAAAACTGTTTTTT.